One sample yielded the 31 T cell receptor beta chains listed below, sequenced in a study of beta chain features in type 1 diabetes. Whole-study results and caveats: In every one of the four CD4+ subsets, TCRB CDR3s were moderately but significantly shorter in Type 1 diabetes patients.

Reverse transcribing all isolated RNA meant expressed TCRB transcripts were sequenced. Profiled with immunoSEQ multiplex PCR; TCRdb holds only in-frame clones, not every one. The data hold approximately 600,000 clones, with roughly an eighth observed a single time. These TCRs' antigens remain unknown. Sequences were obtained from naive CD4+ T cells from blood. The source of these receptors is a man aged 25 to 45 with type 1 diabetes.

In this sample, this clone turned up a few times. One junction end does not reproduce the germline sequence, and a read error may be involved. CDR3 in DNA: TGTGCCAGCAGCTGGGACAGAACTCATGAAAAACTGTTTTTT. Its protein is CASSWDRTHEKLFF. The V gene is TRBV7-9, the J gene TRBJ1-4; 7 nucleotides align to TRBD1. The length of the CDR3 is 14 residues. Germline CDR1 and CDR2: SEHNR and FQNEAQ (reference sequence).

This clone was seen a few times. The rearrangement links TRBV14 to TRBJ2-2; possibly TRBD1 for D (6 bases). CDR1 and CDR2 (germline): SGHDN, FVKESK. V was trimmed by 4 bases and J by 0 bases, leaving 6 bases between them. The CDR3 has 14 amino acids. The CDR3 bases are TGTGCCAGCAGCCGGGACACGAACACCGGGGAGCTGTTTTTT. It translates to CASSRDTNTGELFF.

CDR3 nucleotide sequence: TGTGCCAGCAGCTTGATGGGGGCTCGTCATGGCTACACCTTC. Translated: CASSLMGARHGYTF. This rearrangement joins TRBV7-2 to TRBJ1-2, with a possible D match to TRBD1 (6 bases). The germline CDR1 and CDR2 sequences are SGHTA and FQGNSA. V was cut by 3 bases and J by 6 bases, with 14 bases left in between. The CDR3 runs 14 residues. The complete variable domain, with remaining parts taken from reference TRBV7-2 and TRBJ1-2, reads GAGVSQSPSNKVTEKGKDVELRCDPISGHTALYWYRQSLGQGLEFLIYFQGNSAPDKSGLPSDRFSAERTGGSVSTLTIQRTQQEDSAVYLCASSLMGARHGYTFGSGTRLTVV.

This clone was observed a few times. This chain links TRBV7-2 with TRBJ1-2, with TRBD1 matching over 7 bases. Germline V gene data show CDR1 as SGHTA and CDR2 as FQGNSA. The CDR3 loop spans 13 amino acids. Trimming took 7 bases from V and 7 from J; bases not matched to a gene: 9. The CDR3 nucleotides read TGTGCCAGCAACGACAGGGTTTATAGTGGCTACACCTTC. Its translation: CASNDRVYSGYTF.

A few counts support this clone. The genes are TRBV27 and TRBJ2-1, with 8 bases lining up with TRBD1. V shed 5 bases, J shed 15 bases, and the junction held 9 bases outside the gene matches. From germline, CDR1 is MNHEY and CDR2 SMNVEV (reference sequence). The CDR3 has 12 amino acids. CDR3 in amino acids: CASSPAGGQGFF. CDR3 sequence (DNA): TGTGCCAGCAGTCCCGCAGGGGGCCAAGGGTTCTTC.

This clone was counted between two and nine times. The V and J genes are TRBV6-1 and TRBJ2-1; D possibly corresponds to TRBD1 (6 bases). The CDR3 has 13 residues. Germline V gene lookup returns CDR1 MNHNS and CDR2 SASEGT. V lost 3 bases to trimming and J lost 9 bases, with 12 bases between them. The CDR3 DNA follows: TGTGCCAGCAGTGATAACAGGGTCAGTGAGCAGTTCTTC. Translation: CASSDNRVSEQFF.

J is TRBJ2-1 and V is TRBV7-2, with 8 positions matching TRBD2. CDR1 SGHTA and CDR2 FQGNSA come from the germline V gene. The CDR3 consists of 15 residues. V trimming: 5 bases; J trimming: 2 bases; junction bases outside the gene matches: 5. CDR3 region: CASSTGGDPYNEQFF. The CDR3 DNA reads TGTGCCAGCAGCACCGGGGGGGATCCCTACAATGAGCAGTTCTTC.

The rearrangement links TRBV25-1 to TRBJ2-2; weak D call: TRBD2 (6 bases). The CDR3 length is 17 residues. Germline CDR1 reads MGHDK; CDR2 reads SYGVNS. Trimming shortened V by 1 base and J by 1 base, and 13 bases separated the two germline ends. The CDR3 loop is CASSELVVGGNTGELFF. The CDR3 DNA reads TGTGCCAGCAGTGAATTGGTAGTGGGGGGGAACACCGGGGAGCTGTTTTTT.

The CDR3 DNA is TGTGCCAGCAGCTTGGACATCCCTTTGAACACTGAAGCTTTCTTT. It encodes CASSLDIPLNTEAFF. This sequence joins TRBV7-2 and TRBJ1-1; D may be TRBD1 (5 bases). V was cut by 3 bases and J by 0 bases, with 11 bases left in between. Per the germline V gene, CDR1 is SGHTA and CDR2 is FQGNSA. The CDR3 length is 15 residues.

The table lists this clone with a few counts. The rearrangement links TRBV30 to TRBJ2-3; no reliable D call. The CDR3 extends over 11 amino acids. The germline V and J ends were trimmed by 5 bases and 7 bases, with 10 bases remaining between them. Germline V gene sequence: CDR1 GTSNPN, CDR2 SVGIG (reference sequence). This CDR3 reads CAWEVGNTQYF. CDR3 nucleotides: TGTGCCTGGGAAGTAGGAAATACGCAGTATTTT.

V usage is TRBV13 and J usage is TRBJ1-2; the D is unclear. V was trimmed by 0 bases and J by 7 bases, leaving 12 bases between them. In germline, CDR1 is PRHDT, CDR2 FYEKMQ (reference sequence). This CDR3 spans 14 amino acids. CDR3 in DNA: TGTGCCAGCAGCTTAGGCCTATACGTGTCTGGCTACACCTTC. Protein sequence: CASSLGLYVSGYTF. Looking up the rest from reference TRBV13 and TRBJ1-2 gives the full variable domain: AAGVIQSPRHLIKEKRETATLKCYPIPRHDTVYWYQQGPGQDPQFLISFYEKMQSDKGSIPDRFSAQQFSDYHSELNMSSLELGDSALYFCASSLGLYVSGYTFGSGTRLTVV.

The chain couples TRBV7-2 to TRBJ1-4; D unclear. CDR3 length: 14 amino acids. The V gene's germline CDR1 is SGHTA and CDR2 FQGNSA. Deletions cut 2 bases from V and 6 bases from J, with 10 bases between. CDR3 loop: CASSLSGGYEKLFF. As DNA, the CDR3 is TGTGCCAGCAGCTTATCCGGAGGGTATGAAAAACTGTTTTTT.

This clone came up a few times. The V call is TRBV25-1, the J call TRBJ1-2, with D unclear. The CDR3 length is 15 residues. Germline CDR1 reads MGHDK; CDR2 reads SYGVNS. V was pared by 4 bases and J by 1 base, with 13 bases between. In DNA form, the CDR3 reads TGTGCCAGCAGTGCCAACCCCGCGGTTAACTATGGCTACACCTTC. Amino acids: CASSANPAVNYGYTF.

The V gene is TRBV6-1, the J gene TRBJ1-1, with a weak D call TRBD1 (5 bases). The CDR3 runs to 14 residues. V was trimmed by 2 bases and J by 4 bases, leaving 11 bases between them. The germline V gene has CDR1 MNHNS and CDR2 SASEGT. CDR3 in DNA: TGTGCCAGCAGTGAACCTGGGCAGGGCACTGAAGCTTTCTTT. Translation: CASSEPGQGTEAFF.

V and J are TRBV5-1 and TRBJ1-6; D is ambiguous. Germline CDR1 SGHRS, CDR2 YFSETQ. Trimming removed 0 bases from V and 8 bases from J, with 6 bases in between. The CDR3 totals 13 residues. CDR3 sequence: CASSLVRDSPLHF. In nucleotides, the CDR3 is TGCGCCAGCAGCTTGGTTCGGGATTCACCCCTCCACTTT.

A few counts support this clone. This chain connects TRBV5-4 to TRBJ2-2; 7 bases fit TRBD2. Germline trimming cut 2 bases from V and 2 bases from J; bases unmatched to any gene: 3. The CDR3 sequence is 15 residues long. From germline, CDR1 is SGHNT and CDR2 YYREEE (reference sequence). CDR3 nucleotide sequence: TGTGCCAGCAGCTTCCAGCGGGGTAACACCGGGGAGCTGTTTTTT. As protein: CASSFQRGNTGELFF.

As for this clone: The identical CDR3 is also encoded by other nucleotide sequences in the sample. The gene calls are TRBV5-6 and TRBJ2-3; D gene ambiguous. Trimming removed 1 base from V and 5 bases from J, with 2 bases in between. The CDR3 covers 11 residues. Germline V lookup: CDR1 SGHDT, CDR2 YYEEEE. The CDR3 nucleotides read TGTGCCAGCAGCTTGCGAGATACGCAGTATTTT. Protein product: CASSLRDTQYF.

The rearrangement uses TRBV4-3 and TRBJ2-3, with 7 bases fitting TRBD1. This CDR3 region has 16 residues. The V and J ends lost 0 bases and 2 bases, in that order; junction bases with no gene match: 5. The V gene's germline CDR1 is LGHNA and CDR2 YSLEER. CDR3 nucleotides: TGCGCCAGCAGCCAAGATTCCGGGACAGTCACAGATACGCAGTATTTT. Translating gives CASSQDSGTVTDTQYF.

This chain uses TRBV9 with TRBJ1-6; 10 bases are shared with TRBD1. CDR3 length equals 15 residues. V was clipped by 4 bases and J by 11 bases; unmatched bases: 9. The germline V gene encodes CDR1 SGDLS and CDR2 YYNGEE. The CDR3 bases are TGTGCCAGCAGCCTAAATGGACAGGGGGATCCACCCCTCCACTTT. It specifies CASSLNGQGDPPLHF.

V gene TRBV2 combines with J gene TRBJ1-1, with a possible D match to TRBD1 (5 bases). The CDR3 loop spans 13 amino acids. The germline V gene has CDR1 SNHLY and CDR2 FYNNEI. The V end was cut by 6 bases, the J end by 5 bases, with 13 bases between. CDR3 residues: CASRRGGNTEAFF. DNA for the CDR3: TGTGCCAGCAGACGTGGGGGGAATACTGAAGCTTTCTTT.

V usage is TRBV27 and J usage is TRBJ1-4; TRBD1 matches at 12 bases. After removal of 1 base from V and 7 bases from J, the junction contained 1 base not matched to a gene. Per germline, CDR1 MNHEY and CDR2 SMNVEV (reference sequence). The CDR3 covers 15 residues. The CDR3 sequence: CASSLWGQGAEKLFF. CDR3 nucleotides: TGTGCCAGCAGTTTATGGGGACAGGGGGCTGAAAAACTGTTTTTT.

The chain combines TRBV7-2 with TRBJ1-1; a weak D match, TRBD1 (6 bases). The CDR3 contains 14 residues. Germline-derived CDR1 and CDR2 are SGHTA and FQGNSA. Trimming took 5 bases from V and 7 from J, leaving 17 bases between them. CDR3 in DNA: TGTGCCAGCAGCACCCTTAGAGGGGGACTTGAAGCTTTCTTT. Translated: CASSTLRGGLEAFF.

The chain combines TRBV4-3 with TRBJ2-1; 11 bases agree with TRBD2. The CDR3 is made up of 18 amino acids. V gave up 4 bases and J gave up 2 bases; unmatched junction bases: 10. Germline V gene data show CDR1 as LGHNA and CDR2 as YSLEER. The CDR3 DNA sequence: TGCGCCAGCAGCCGAGTTAGCGGGGGGGCATCCGCCTACAATGAGCAGTTCTTC. Encoded protein: CASSRVSGGASAYNEQFF.

V and J are TRBV7-6 and TRBJ1-4; no definite D call. This CDR3 has 14 residues. Germline V gives CDR1 SGHVS, CDR2 FNYEAQ. Between the trimmed V and J ends, which lost 4 bases and 7 bases, there was a span of 13 bases. CDR3 bases: TGTGCCAGCAGCTCTGGTCAAGTAGGTGAAAAACTGTTTTTT. It is translated as CASSSGQVGEKLFF.

This rearrangement joins TRBV7-2 to TRBJ1-4; D call uncertain. CDR3 size: 15 residues. The germline V gene has CDR1 SGHTA and CDR2 FQGNSA. Trimming took 1 base from V and 7 from J, leaving 13 bases between them. CDR3 protein: CASSLVRLEGEKLFF. The CDR3 coding sequence is TGTGCCAGCAGCTTAGTTAGGCTGGAGGGTGAAAAACTGTTTTTT. Combining the CDR3 with reference TRBV7-2 and TRBJ1-4 gives the whole variable domain GAGVSQSPSNKVTEKGKDVELRCDPISGHTALYWYRQSLGQGLEFLIYFQGNSAPDKSGLPSDRFSAERTGGSVSTLTIQRTQQEDSAVYLCASSLVRLEGEKLFFGSGTQLSVL.

This clone came up a few times. The chain joins TRBV28 to TRBJ2-7; no clear D. V lost 10 bases, J lost 5 bases, and 12 bases lay in between. The CDR3 sequence is 11 residues long. Germline V gene sequence: CDR1 MDHEN, CDR2 SYDVKM. The chain's CDR3 is CATTVWDEQYF. The CDR3 DNA reads TGTGCCACCACAGTTTGGGACGAGCAGTACTTC.

The chain recombines TRBV29-1 with TRBJ1-2, with D uncertain. Trimming took 7 bases from V and 3 from J, leaving 12 bases between them. The CDR3 runs 12 residues. Germline V gene lookup returns CDR1 SQVTM and CDR2 ANQGSEA. CDR3: CSAGREDYGYTF. CDR3 nucleotides: TGCAGCGCGGGCCGGGAGGACTATGGCTACACCTTC.

In the case of this clone: This CDR3 fails to terminate in the conserved phenylalanine or tryptophan, so it likely reflects a read error. The chain combines TRBV6-5 with TRBJ1-1, with 7 bases that match TRBD1. J lost 11 bases, V lost 7 bases, and 13 bases had no gene match. The CDR3 loop spans 13 amino acids. Germline V CDR1 and CDR2: MNHEY, SVGAGI. Here the CDR3 DNA reads TGTGCCAGCACCCCACAGGGGTCCCGTCGGGCTTTCCTT. Translated, it gives CASTPQGSRRAFL.

The J gene is TRBJ2-4, the V gene TRBV4-2; 9 nucleotides agree with TRBD2. Unmatched junction bases numbered 8, after V lost 0 bases and J lost 2 bases. The CDR3 runs 18 residues. The germline V gene has CDR1 LGHNA and CDR2 YNFKEQ. The CDR3 region has the DNA TGTGCCAGCAGCCAAGATAGGCCAGCGGGGGGCTCCAAAAACATTCAGTACTTC. Encoded protein: CASSQDRPAGGSKNIQYF.

V usage is TRBV7-2 and J usage is TRBJ2-1, with D perhaps given as TRBD1 or TRBD2 (5 bases each). Per the germline V gene, CDR1 is SGHTA and CDR2 is FQGNSA. This CDR3 region has 16 residues. Trimming took 5 bases from V and 9 from J, leaving 23 bases between them. CDR3 loop: CASSADWGTRRIEQFF. The CDR3 nucleotides read TGTGCCAGCAGCGCCGACTGGGGGACCCGCCGCATTGAGCAGTTCTTC.

This clone was detected only once. V is TRBV7-2 and J is TRBJ2-7, with 15 nucleotides matching TRBD2. CDR1 is SGHTA, CDR2 FQGNSA, per germline. The CDR3 is 17 amino acids. V was clipped by 5 bases and J by 1 base; unmatched bases: 6. CDR3 protein: CASSPRTSGGASYEQYF. CDR3 bases: TGTGCCAGCAGCCCCCGGACTAGCGGGGGGGCGTCCTACGAGCAGTACTTC.